This TCR beta chain emerged from a study of monozygotic twins with inflammatory bowel disease. TCRdb reprocessed the 5' RACE reads, keeping one entry per CDR3 protein, no DNA. The data include about 350,000 distinct CDR3 sequences; the top ten clones carry around 2%. The CDR3 sequence is 15 residues long. The chain joins TRBV12-3 or TRBV12-4 to TRBJ2-3. Sequencing input: blood. This TCR came from a human donor with ulcerative colitis or Crohn's disease, or a healthy co-twin of an affected twin (not recorded which). CDR3 sequence: CASSYTMHGLDTQYF.